A selection of T cell receptor beta chains follows, all from one sample in a study of shared clonotypes between healthy human individuals. Produced via immunoSEQ multiplex PCR; TCRdb's table is partial and in-frame only. This repertoire shows 950,000 to 1,300,000 clones, 70% to 80% found once; its top ten account for about 1.5%. Sequencing was performed on memory CD4+ T cells sorted from blood. These receptors were collected from a man between 18 and 29 years old in good health. Each CDR3 is given with its conserved first and last residue. Each record gives: V gene, clone size, CDR3 protein. A row's size may be missing; if present it is once, few, many or a size class.

V gene: TRBV29-1
clone size: NA
CDR3 protein: CSGTGKGNEQYF

V gene: TRBV27
clone size: many
CDR3 protein: CASSFQGQGRPYEQYF

V gene: TRBV6-1
clone size: few
CDR3 protein: CASSRGSSGNTIYF

V gene: TRBV10-2
clone size: NA
CDR3 protein: CASEPTGVHEQYF

V gene: TRBV25-1
clone size: NA
CDR3 protein: CASSDTYGYTF

V gene: TRBV9
clone size: NA
CDR3 protein: CASSASGGTQETQYF

V gene: TRBV7-3
clone size: NA
CDR3 protein: CASRPRYNTGELFF

V gene: TRBV11-2
clone size: NA
CDR3 protein: CASSGTNSYEQYF

V gene: TRBV7-2
clone size: once
CDR3 protein: CASSLGTSTDTQYF

V gene: TRBV18
clone size: few
CDR3 protein: CASSPGAVYGYTF

V gene: TRBV5-6
clone size: NA
CDR3 protein: CASSWGSNEQFF

V gene: TRBV30
clone size: NA
CDR3 protein: CAWSAPLASYEQYF

V gene: TRBV7-2
clone size: once
CDR3 protein: CASSLDWGSRNTIYF

V gene: TRBV6-5
clone size: NA
CDR3 protein: CASSYSTLQETQYF

V gene: TRBV7-9
clone size: NA
CDR3 protein: CASSHTGLAGVNGELFF

V gene: TRBV29-1
clone size: NA
CDR3 protein: CSVEDGTSGTRRFF

V gene: TRBV6-6
clone size: NA
CDR3 protein: CASSDPGDGYTF

V gene: TRBV27
clone size: NA
CDR3 protein: CASSPGTAGGGRAKNEQFF

V gene: TRBV2
clone size: NA
CDR3 protein: CASSESRDRAQYF

V gene: TRBV5-1
clone size: few
CDR3 protein: CASSAGATDTQYF

V gene: TRBV12-2
clone size: once
CDR3 protein: CASRPAQERQETQYF

V gene: TRBV29-1
clone size: NA
CDR3 protein: CSVDVGGGETQYF

V gene: TRBV7-2
clone size: NA
CDR3 protein: CASSPSGANEKLFF

V gene: TRBV5-1
clone size: many
CDR3 protein: CASRPSSQGEHNSPLHF

V gene: TRBV19
clone size: NA
CDR3 protein: CASSSTTGSTGELFF

V gene: TRBV7-2
clone size: once
CDR3 protein: CASSPVEGAYEQYF

V gene: TRBV12-5
clone size: NA
CDR3 protein: CASGHDSSYNEQFF

V gene: TRBV6-1
clone size: few
CDR3 protein: CASSESFRYSNQPQHF

V gene: TRBV5-1
clone size: NA
CDR3 protein: CASSLRGSTDTQYF

V gene: TRBV7-9
clone size: NA
CDR3 protein: CASSPWDRAYEQYF

V gene: TRBV9
clone size: NA
CDR3 protein: CASTPGGFSGNTIYF

V gene: TRBV5-1
clone size: NA
CDR3 protein: CASSHPMGQGTTEAFF

V gene: TRBV7-9
clone size: NA
CDR3 protein: CASSGSQVNYGYTF

V gene: TRBV7-6
clone size: NA
CDR3 protein: CASSVQGSGANVLTF

V gene: TRBV2
clone size: NA
CDR3 protein: CASSGRGRLNTDTQYF

V gene: TRBV7-8
clone size: NA
CDR3 protein: CASSFMASSYEQYF

V gene: TRBV5-1
clone size: NA
CDR3 protein: CASTQAGGGADTQYF

V gene: TRBV7-9
clone size: once
CDR3 protein: CASSSRQAWRTDTQYF

V gene: TRBV7-9
clone size: once
CDR3 protein: CASSNGDRAEKLFF